One sample yielded the 22 T cell receptor beta chains listed below, sequenced in a study of tumor-infiltrating lymphocytes in localized non-small cell lung cancer. This table comes from immunoSEQ multiplex PCR, and its TCRdb copy is limited to in-frame clones, with some not included. The sample gives around 6,700 clones, under 80% of which show up once; about 13% is in the top ten. The sample was uninvolved lung tissue not adjacent to the tumor. These receptors originate from a human donor with non-small cell lung cancer.

The chain employs TRBV30 and TRBJ1-1; D is perhaps TRBD1 (6 bases). Trimming took off 4 bases at V and 0 bases at J, with 15 bases between the two ends. Per the germline V gene, CDR1 is GTSNPN and CDR2 is SVGIG (reference sequence). The length of the CDR3 is 15 residues. CDR3 amino acids: CAWTRITGLNTEAFF. DNA for the CDR3: TGTGCCTGGACACGGATAACAGGGCTGAACACTGAAGCTTTCTTT. The variable domain in full, completed from reference TRBV30 and TRBJ1-1, reads SQTIHQWPATLVQPVGSPLSLECTVEGTSNPNLYWYRQAAGRGLQLLFYSVGIGQISSEVPQNLSASRPQDRQFILSSKKLLLSDSGFYLCAWTRITGLNTEAFFGQGTRLTVV.

The chain uses TRBV19 and TRBJ1-6, with D tentatively TRBD1 (5 bases). Trimming took 10 bases from V and 6 from J, leaving 13 bases between them. The germline gives CDR1 LNHDA, CDR2 SQIVND (reference sequence). The CDR3 loop spans 13 amino acids. CDR3 in DNA: TGTGCCACCCGGGGCCTATTTAATTCACCCCTCCACTTT. This translates into CATRGLFNSPLHF.

Here the CDR3 DNA reads TGTGCCAGTAGTATAGACCCCGAGGGTTTGGGGCACAATGAGCAGTTCTTC. Its protein is CASSIDPEGLGHNEQFF. This chain links TRBV19 with TRBJ2-1; D tentatively fits TRBD1 or TRBD2 (5 bases each). V lost 0 bases and J 5 bases, leaving 17 bases between the germline ends. This CDR3 contains 17 residues. Germline CDR1 reads LNHDA; CDR2 reads SQIVND (reference sequence).

This clone occurred a few times. The chain recombines TRBV7-8 with TRBJ1-1; D uncertain. Germline loops: CDR1 SGHVS, CDR2 FQNEAQ. The germline V and J ends were trimmed by 1 base and 5 bases, with 11 bases remaining between them. The CDR3 totals 14 residues. This CDR3 reads CASSLGDVGTEAFF. The CDR3 nucleotides read TGTGCCAGCAGCTTAGGGGATGTCGGGACTGAAGCTTTCTTT.

The V gene is TRBV7-2, the J gene TRBJ1-2; no reliable D call. CDR1 and CDR2 (germline): SGHTA, FQGNSA. Between the trimmed V and J ends, which lost 5 bases and 2 bases, there was a span of 15 bases. This CDR3 region has 15 residues. CDR3 coding DNA: TGTGCCAGCAGCATCACCTCAGGAGGGAACTATGGCTACACCTTC. Its translation is CASSITSGGNYGYTF. The full variable domain, rest sourced from reference TRBV7-2 and TRBJ1-2, is GAGVSQSPSNKVTEKGKDVELRCDPISGHTALYWYRQSLGQGLEFLIYFQGNSAPDKSGLPSDRFSAERTGGSVSTLTIQRTQQEDSAVYLCASSITSGGNYGYTFGSGTRLTVV.

V gene TRBV29-1 combines with J gene TRBJ1-3; D unclear. The germline CDR1 and CDR2 sequences are SQVTM and ANQGSEA. Trimming pared 6 bases from V and 2 bases from J, leaving 8 bases between. The CDR3 is 12 residues long. CDR3 nucleotide sequence: TGCAGCGTCGCCGGGACTGGAAACACCATATATTTT. This encodes CSVAGTGNTIYF.

The CDR3 is CASSDRDTGELFF. CDR3 DNA sequence: TGTGCCAGCAGTGACAGGGACACCGGGGAGCTGTTTTTT. This rearrangement joins TRBV6-4 to TRBJ2-2; no clear D gene. V dropped 2 bases and J dropped 3 bases, with 4 bases sitting between them. The CDR3 loop spans 13 amino acids. CDR1 is MRHNA and CDR2 is SNTAGT in the germline V gene.

The CDR3 here is CASSLGLNYGYTF. DNA for the CDR3: TGTGCCAGCAGCTTGGGGCTCAACTATGGCTACACCTTC. The V and J genes are TRBV7-2 and TRBJ1-2; a weak D match, TRBD1 (5 bases). CDR1 is SGHTA and CDR2 is FQGNSA in the germline V gene. The CDR3 is 13 amino acids. V was pared by 3 bases and J by 2 bases, with 7 bases between. Filled out from reference TRBV7-2 and TRBJ1-2, the complete variable domain reads GAGVSQSPSNKVTEKGKDVELRCDPISGHTALYWYRQSLGQGLEFLIYFQGNSAPDKSGLPSDRFSAERTGGSVSTLTIQRTQQEDSAVYLCASSLGLNYGYTFGSGTRLTVV.

V and J are TRBV25-1 and TRBJ1-1; unclear D gene. This CDR3 spans 13 amino acids. Germline values: CDR1 MGHDK, CDR2 SYGVNS. V shed 5 bases and J shed 5 bases, with 12 bases lying between them. The CDR3 DNA reads TGTGCCAGCAGTACAACTAGAAGGACTGAAGCTTTCTTT. Its protein product is CASSTTRRTEAFF.

On this clone: A read error may produce the germline difference seen at one junction end. The rearrangement uses TRBV5-1 and TRBJ1-1; D is possibly TRBD1 (6 bases). Germline V gene data show CDR1 as SGHRS and CDR2 as YFSETQ. The CDR3 has 18 residues. The CDR3 region is CASSSQPLGQTMNTEAFF. CDR3 bases: TGCGCCAGCAGCAGTCAACCCCTCGGACAGACCATGAATACTGAAGCTTTCTTT.

Only a few counts were recorded for this clone. V and J are TRBV19 and TRBJ1-4, with D tentatively TRBD1 (6 bases). Trimming removed 6 bases from V and 4 bases from J, with 6 bases in between. Germline V lookup: CDR1 LNHDA, CDR2 SQIVND (reference sequence). This CDR3 region has 12 residues. The CDR3 DNA is TGTGCCAGTAGGGACAGTAATGAAAAACTGTTTTTT. It specifies CASRDSNEKLFF.

The rearrangement joins TRBV6-5 to TRBJ2-7; 8 nucleotides align to TRBD1. There are 15 residues in the CDR3. V shed 4 bases, J shed 3 bases, and the junction held 8 bases outside the gene matches. Germline V gene lookup returns CDR1 MNHEY and CDR2 SVGAGI. The CDR3 sequence is CASSSALTGDYEQYF. As DNA, the CDR3 is TGTGCCAGCAGTTCCGCCCTGACAGGGGACTACGAGCAGTACTTC.

This clone showed up just a few times. The V call is TRBV2, the J call TRBJ2-7; TRBD1 agrees at 11 bases. Germline V gene sequence: CDR1 SNHLY, CDR2 FYNNEI. V was pared by 5 bases and J by 3 bases, with 3 bases of the junction left unmatched. This CDR3 is 14 amino acids long. CDR3 sequence reads: CASSRDRGNYEQYF. The CDR3 coding sequence is TGTGCCAGCAGTAGGGACAGGGGGAACTACGAGCAGTACTTC.

This rearrangement joins TRBV5-1 to TRBJ2-7, with 9 bases matching TRBD1. The CDR3 spans 14 residues. Germline assignment: CDR1 SGHRS and CDR2 YFSETQ. The trim removed 4 bases at V and 4 bases at J, leaving 6 bases unmatched. CDR3 sequence: CASSNRQGDYEQYF. The CDR3 nucleotides read TGCGCCAGCAGCAATCGACAGGGGGATTACGAGCAGTACTTC. Filled out from reference TRBV5-1 and TRBJ2-7, the complete variable domain reads KAGVTQTPRYLIKTRGQQVTLSCSPISGHRSVSWYQQTPGQGLQFLFEYFSETQRNKGNFPGRFSGRQFSNSRSEMNVSTLELGDSALYLCASSNRQGDYEQYFGPGTRLTVT.

V and J are TRBV30 and TRBJ1-1; D remains ambiguous. Germline values: CDR1 GTSNPN, CDR2 SVGIG (reference sequence). This CDR3 contains 13 residues. Trimming stripped 0 bases from V and 1 base from J, with 6 bases between. The DNA of the CDR3 is TGTGCCTGGAGTGTAGCCAGGAACACTGAAGCTTTCTTT. Translated, it gives CAWSVARNTEAFF.

This chain connects TRBV19 to TRBJ1-1; unclear D gene. This CDR3 is built from 13 residues. The V gene's germline CDR1 is LNHDA and CDR2 SQIVND (reference sequence). V gave up 6 bases and J gave up 3 bases, with 11 bases separating them. CDR3 amino acids: CASSYLIDTEAFF. For the CDR3, the DNA is TGTGCCAGTAGCTACTTAATCGACACTGAAGCTTTCTTT. Complete variable domain (other parts from reference TRBV19 and TRBJ1-1): DGGITQSPKYLFRKEGQNVTLSCEQNLNHDAMYWYRQDPGQGLRLIYYSQIVNDFQKGDIAEGYSVSREKKESFPLTVTSAQKNPTAFYLCASSYLIDTEAFFGQGTRLTVV.

The chain combines TRBV11-2 with TRBJ2-1; no firm D call. In germline, CDR1 is SGHAT, CDR2 FQNNGV. This CDR3 is built from 16 residues. Trimming took 2 bases from V and 3 from J, leaving 14 bases between them. DNA of the CDR3: TGTGCCAGCAGCTTAATGGCCGGTCAGGTCTACAATGAGCAGTTCTTC. It translates to CASSLMAGQVYNEQFF. The full variable domain, with the rest looked up from reference TRBV11-2 and TRBJ2-1, is EAGVAQSPRYKIIEKRQSVAFWCNPISGHATLYWYQQILGQGPKLLIQFQNNGVVDDSQLPKDRFSAERLKGVDSTLKIQPAKLEDSAVYLCASSLMAGQVYNEQFFGPGTRLTVL.

This clone is classed as medium-sized. The CDR3 loop reads CASSPRQGLNLTQYF. The CDR3 bases are TGTGCCAGCAGCCCTCGACAGGGGCTTAATTTGACCCAGTACTTC. The V call is TRBV5-4, the J call TRBJ2-5; 8 bases are shared with TRBD1. V lost 4 bases to trimming and J lost 7 bases; unmatched junction nucleotides: 12. The CDR3 spans 15 residues. In germline, CDR1 is SGHNT, CDR2 YYREEE (reference sequence). Variable domain in full (rest from reference TRBV5-4 and TRBJ2-5): ETGVTQSPTHLIKTRGQQVTLRCSSQSGHNTVSWYQQALGQGPQFIFQYYREEENGRGNFPPRFSGLQFPNYSSELNVNALELDDSALYLCASSPRQGLNLTQYFGPGTRLLVL.

As to this clone: An end of the junction does not agree with germline; a read error may underlie this. CDR3 DNA: TGTGCCAGCAGGGGCCGGGACACCGGGAATTTT. Translating gives CASRGRDTGNF. The chain recombines TRBV28 with TRBJ1-5; a weak D match, TRBD1 (6 bases). The CDR3 is 11 residues long. Germline V gives CDR1 MDHEN, CDR2 SYDVKM.

The rearrangement joins TRBV4-3 to TRBJ1-4; 7 bases line up with TRBD1. Trimming took 5 bases from V and 6 from J; bases not matched to a gene: 12. This CDR3 has 16 amino acids. Germline V gene sequence: CDR1 LGHNA, CDR2 YSLEER. The chain's CDR3 is CASSASTGSVDEKLFF. CDR3 in DNA: TGCGCCAGCAGCGCGTCGACAGGGTCTGTCGATGAAAAACTGTTTTTT.

The rearrangement joins TRBV5-1 to TRBJ1-5; the D gene is possibly TRBD1 (5 bases). The CDR3 runs 16 residues. V shed 0 bases and J shed 9 bases, with 19 bases lying between them. Germline V lookup: CDR1 SGHRS, CDR2 YFSETQ. CDR3: CASSLGGTGNSGPQHF. DNA of the CDR3: TGCGCCAGCAGCTTGGGGGGGACGGGGAATTCGGGGCCCCAGCATTTT. Variable domain in full (rest from reference TRBV5-1 and TRBJ1-5): KAGVTQTPRYLIKTRGQQVTLSCSPISGHRSVSWYQQTPGQGLQFLFEYFSETQRNKGNFPGRFSGRQFSNSRSEMNVSTLELGDSALYLCASSLGGTGNSGPQHFGDGTRLSIL.

This chain uses TRBV29-1 with TRBJ2-2; the D gene is possibly TRBD2 (5 bases). CDR3 length: 12 amino acids. V was trimmed by 1 base and J by 6 bases, leaving 6 bases between them. CDR1 and CDR2 (germline): SQVTM, ANQGSEA. DNA for the CDR3: TGCAGCGTTGAAGCCGGGGCCGGGGAGCTGTTTTTT. Residues: CSVEAGAGELFF.